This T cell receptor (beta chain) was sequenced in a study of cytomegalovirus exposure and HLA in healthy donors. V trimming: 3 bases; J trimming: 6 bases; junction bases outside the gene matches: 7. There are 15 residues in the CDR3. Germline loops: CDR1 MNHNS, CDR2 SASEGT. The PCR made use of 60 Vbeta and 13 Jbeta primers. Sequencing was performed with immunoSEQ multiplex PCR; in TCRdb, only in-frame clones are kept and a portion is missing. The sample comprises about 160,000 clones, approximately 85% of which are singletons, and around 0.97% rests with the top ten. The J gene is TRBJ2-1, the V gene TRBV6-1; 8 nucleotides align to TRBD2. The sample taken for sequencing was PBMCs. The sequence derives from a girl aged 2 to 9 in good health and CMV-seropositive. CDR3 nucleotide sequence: TGTGCCAGCAGTGAGGTGAGCGGGGGAGTCAATGAGCAGTTCTTC. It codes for CASSEVSGGVNEQFF.